This passage covers 27 T cell receptor beta chains from one sample sequenced in a study of CD8 T cells in ankylosing spondylitis. TCRdb independently ran MiXCR on the 5' RACE reads; one entry per CDR3 protein. The sample carries some 840,000 distinct CDR3 sequences, 10% to 15% recorded once. No antigen has been identified for these receptors. The study, taken as a whole, reports: What appeared characteristic of ankylosing spondylitis blood was a TCR beta motif of seven to nine highly homologous variants.

The sample taken for sequencing was blood, either unsorted or a sorted T cell fraction (not recorded which). The receptors here all came from a male donor with ankylosing spondylitis.

This clonotype was seen a handful of times. V gene TRBV20-1 combines with J gene TRBJ2-7; 8 nucleotides agree with TRBD1. V lost 5 bases to trimming and J lost 4 bases; unmatched junction nucleotides: 4. The CDR3 covers 12 residues. The germline gives CDR1 DFQATT, CDR2 SNEGSKA (reference sequence). The chain's CDR3 is CSAGDRNYEQYF. The CDR3, as DNA: TGCAGTGCTGGGGACAGGAATTACGAGCAGTACTTC.

This clonotype was detected a few times. The chain uses TRBV29-1 and TRBJ2-7; D unclear. The germline gives CDR1 SQVTM, CDR2 ANQGSEA. Trimming shortened V by 4 bases and J by 5 bases, and 12 bases separated the two germline ends. This CDR3 has 12 amino acids. CDR3 DNA: TGCAGCGTTGGTAGACTGTGGAACGAGCAGTACTTC. It codes for CSVGRLWNEQYF.

This clonotype has at least ten counts. V is TRBV7-3 and J is TRBJ2-3; 8 nucleotides line up with TRBD1. The germline gives CDR1 SGHTA, CDR2 FQGTGA. The CDR3 covers 16 residues. Trimming took 4 bases from V and 3 from J; bases not matched to a gene: 9. CDR3 coding DNA: TGTGCCAGCAGCTCCCGAACAGGGGGTGGAACAGATACGCAGTATTTT. Protein: CASSSRTGGGTDTQYF. Full variable domain (remainder filled in from reference TRBV7-3 and TRBJ2-3): GAGVSQTPSNKVTEKGKYVELRCDPISGHTALYWYRQSLGQGPEFLIYFQGTGAADDSGLPNDRFFAVRPEGSVSTLKIQRTERGDSAVYLCASSSRTGGGTDTQYFGPGTRLTVL.

The chain couples TRBV20-1 to TRBJ2-6, with 10 bases matching TRBD1. Germline V gene sequence: CDR1 DFQATT, CDR2 SNEGSKA (reference sequence). With 7 bases clipped from V and 17 bases from J, the junction kept 14 bases outside the gene matches. CDR3 length: 13 amino acids. This chain's CDR3 is CSVIRDRGPLLTF. Written as DNA, the CDR3 is TGCAGTGTGATCCGGGACAGGGGCCCCCTTTTGACTTTC.

The table lists this clonotype with a few counts. The V and J genes are TRBV6-2 or TRBV6-3 and TRBJ1-1; 7 bases line up with TRBD1. The V and J ends lost 2 bases and 6 bases, in that order; junction bases with no gene match: 3. The CDR3 covers 13 residues. Germline V gives CDR1 MNHEY, CDR2 SVGEGT. The CDR3 region has the DNA TGTGCCAGCAGTTACAGGGGGCTTGCTGAAGCTTTCTTT. Its translation: CASSYRGLAEAFF.

This clonotype was seen a few times. V is TRBV6-5 and J is TRBJ2-1, with D unclear. Germline V gene data show CDR1 as MNHEY and CDR2 as SVGAGI. The CDR3 extends over 14 amino acids. The V gene lost 0 bases and the J gene lost 9 bases, with 12 bases spanning the gap. CDR3: CASSYSGPRSEQFF. The CDR3 DNA reads as TGTGCCAGCAGTTACTCCGGACCCCGGAGTGAGCAGTTCTTC.

This clonotype was seen more than once but under ten times. The chain uses TRBV20-1 and TRBJ2-3; 9 positions match TRBD2. The V gene's germline CDR1 is DFQATT and CDR2 SNEGSKA (reference sequence). V shed 3 bases, J shed 10 bases, and the junction held 8 bases outside the gene matches. The CDR3 has 13 residues. In DNA form, the CDR3 reads TGCAGTGCTAGGACTAGCGGAGGTCCGTCGCAGTATTTT. This sequence encodes CSARTSGGPSQYF.

There are a few counts of this clonotype. This chain connects TRBV11-1 to TRBJ2-1; no clear D. This CDR3 comprises 13 residues. Germline lookup yields CDR1 SGHAT and CDR2 FQDESV (reference sequence). V lost 0 bases to trimming and J lost 5 bases, with 5 bases between them. In DNA form, the CDR3 reads TGTGCCAGCAGCTTAGCTTATAACAATGAGCAGTTCTTC. Its protein product is CASSLAYNNEQFF.

Many counts were recorded for this clonotype. One junction end disagrees with the germline gene, perhaps due to a read error. The gene calls are TRBV5-1 and TRBJ1-2; D might be TRBD1 (6 bases). The CDR3 totals 12 residues. CDR1 and CDR2 from the germline V gene are SGHRS and YFSETQ. CDR3 region: CASRTANYGYTF. In nucleotides, the CDR3 is TGTGCCAGCCGGACAGCTAACTATGGCTACACCTTC. Looking up the rest from reference TRBV5-1 and TRBJ1-2 gives the full variable domain: KAGVTQTPRYLIKTRGQQVTLSCSPISGHRSVSWYQQTPGQGLQFLFEYFSETQRNKGNFPGRFSGRQFSNSRSEMNVSTLELGDSALYLCASRTANYGYTFGSGTRLTVV.

This clonotype turned up a few times. This chain links TRBV4-3 with TRBJ2-3; 8 nucleotides agree with TRBD2. With 4 bases clipped from V and 2 bases from J, the junction kept 14 bases outside the gene matches. Germline V gene lookup returns CDR1 LGHNA and CDR2 YSLEER. The CDR3 length is 18 residues. CDR3 in amino acids: CASSLLYGRGVDTDTQYF. The CDR3 DNA reads as TGCGCCAGCAGCCTCTTATATGGGCGGGGGGTAGACACAGATACGCAGTATTTT.

A few counts support this clonotype. This chain uses TRBV7-2 with TRBJ2-5, with D unresolved. CDR3 length: 16 residues. Germline CDR1 SGHTA, CDR2 FQGNSA. V was cut by 5 bases and J by 2 bases, with 18 bases left in between. The CDR3 reads CASSLHEQQKQETQYF. The CDR3 DNA reads as TGTGCCAGCAGCCTCCACGAACAGCAGAAGCAAGAGACCCAGTACTTC.

This clonotype was seen a few times. CDR3 amino acids: CSAIPGLAGSNEQFF. The CDR3 DNA sequence: TGCAGTGCTATACCGGGACTAGCGGGATCTAATGAGCAGTTCTTC. This sequence joins TRBV20-1 and TRBJ2-1, with 13 bases that match TRBD2. V dropped 4 bases and J dropped 7; count of bases not matched to a gene: 7. The CDR3 covers 15 residues. The germline V gene has CDR1 DFQATT and CDR2 SNEGSKA (reference sequence).

This clonotype was seen many times. J is TRBJ1-1 and V is TRBV28; tentative D call: TRBD1 (6 bases). The germline V gene has CDR1 MDHEN and CDR2 SYDVKM. V dropped 8 bases and J dropped 0 bases, with 16 bases sitting between them. The CDR3 runs to 15 residues. The CDR3 loop is CASVRADSMNTEAFF. In nucleotides, the CDR3 is TGTGCCAGCGTCCGGGCGGACAGCATGAACACTGAAGCTTTCTTT.

In this sample, this clonotype turned up many times. This CDR3 is CASSFVAGGPEQYF. In DNA form, the CDR3 reads TGTGCCAGCAGTTTCGTCGCGGGGGGTCCTGAGCAGTACTTC. The rearrangement links TRBV12-3 or TRBV12-4 to TRBJ2-7; 8 positions match TRBD2. Trimming at V came to 3 bases and at J to 7 bases, leaving 8 bases not matched to a gene. CDR3 size: 14 residues.

The chain couples TRBV20-1 to TRBJ2-1; the D is unclear. CDR3 size: 18 residues. The V end lost 0 bases, the J end lost 6 bases, and 24 bases lay between the germline ends. CDR1 and CDR2 (germline): DFQATT, SNEGSKA (reference sequence). Here the CDR3 reads CSARELVGLKREFNEQFF. CDR3 DNA: TGCAGTGCTAGAGAGCTAGTGGGCCTGAAGAGAGAGTTCAATGAGCAGTTCTTC.

The chain joins TRBV4-1 to TRBJ2-7; perhaps TRBD2 as D (5 bases). The germline CDR1 and CDR2 sequences are MGHRA and YSYEKL. CDR3 size: 15 residues. Trimming pared 0 bases from V and 3 bases from J, leaving 12 bases between. The CDR3 protein is CASSQDLGEHYEQYF. The CDR3, as DNA: TGCGCCAGCAGCCAAGATCTCGGGGAGCACTACGAGCAGTACTTC.

The rearrangement joins TRBV10-3 to TRBJ2-2, with D perhaps given as TRBD1 or TRBD2 (5 bases each). Germline V gene sequence: CDR1 ENHRY, CDR2 SYGVKD. The CDR3 has 13 residues. The V gene lost 2 bases and the J gene lost 9 bases, with 10 bases spanning the gap. CDR3 residues: CAISEQGTRELFF. The CDR3 DNA sequence: TGTGCCATCAGTGAGCAAGGGACCCGGGAGCTGTTTTTT.

The rearrangement links TRBV10-3 to TRBJ1-5, with TRBD1 matching 11 bases. Germline V gene lookup returns CDR1 ENHRY and CDR2 SYGVKD. The CDR3 is made up of 15 amino acids. Trimming took 4 bases from V and 3 from J; bases not matched to a gene: 2. Here the CDR3 reads CAISGGQGDNQPQHF. CDR3 bases: TGTGCCATCAGTGGGGGACAGGGGGACAATCAGCCCCAGCATTTT.

This chain uses TRBV4-3 with TRBJ2-3, with no clear D. Per the germline V gene, CDR1 is LGHNA and CDR2 is YSLEER. The V end lost 0 bases, the J end lost 4 bases, and 11 bases lay between the germline ends. There are 15 residues in the CDR3. This chain's CDR3 is CASSQEKSVADTQYF. The CDR3 DNA sequence: TGCGCCAGCAGCCAAGAAAAGAGCGTCGCAGATACGCAGTATTTT.

This clonotype appeared a few times. This chain connects TRBV9 to TRBJ1-3; D may be TRBD1 (5 bases). Germline loops: CDR1 SGDLS, CDR2 YYNGEE. The CDR3 contains 16 residues. V was clipped by 4 bases and J by 3 bases, with 17 bases between them. This CDR3 is CASSFTGTELGNTIYF. The CDR3 DNA is TGTGCCAGCAGCTTCACCGGGACGGAGCTTGGAAACACCATATATTTT.

This clonotype has just a few counts. CDR3 residues: CASSLAVTSGMGGQETQYF. CDR3 coding DNA: TGCGCCAGCAGCTTGGCCGTGACTAGCGGGATGGGAGGGCAAGAGACCCAGTACTTC. The chain links TRBV5-1 to TRBJ2-5; 11 positions match TRBD2. This CDR3 spans 19 amino acids. V lost 0 bases and J lost 2; bases outside the gene matches: 12. Germline assignment: CDR1 SGHRS and CDR2 YFSETQ.

Note on this clonotype: Its ends do not fully match the called genes, so a read error is possible. V usage is TRBV7-2 and J usage is TRBJ2-2; D possibly corresponds to TRBD2 (6 bases). The V gene's germline CDR1 is SGHTA and CDR2 FQGNSA. The CDR3 runs to 14 residues. CDR3 in DNA: TGTGCCAGCAGCGTAGCGGTGAGGACCGGGGAGCTGTTTTTT. Translating it yields CASSVAVRTGELFF.

The chain has TRBV5-1 and TRBJ1-1; 7 positions match TRBD1. V lost 2 bases to trimming and J lost 0 bases; unmatched junction nucleotides: 4. The length of the CDR3 is 15 residues. Germline values: CDR1 SGHRS, CDR2 YFSETQ. DNA for the CDR3: TGCGCCAGCAGCTTAGGGGACAGTCTGAACACTGAAGCTTTCTTT. It specifies CASSLGDSLNTEAFF.

V gene TRBV20-1 combines with J gene TRBJ2-7, with D uncertain. The CDR3 totals 13 residues. Per germline, CDR1 DFQATT and CDR2 SNEGSKA (reference sequence). V was trimmed by 3 bases and J by 5 bases, leaving 14 bases between them. The CDR3 DNA reads as TGCAGTGCTAGTAGGCCAGTCGAGAACGAGCAGTACTTC. It translates to CSASRPVENEQYF.

This clonotype was counted a few times. V usage is TRBV5-1 and J usage is TRBJ1-2; D might be TRBD1 (5 bases). V gave up 0 bases and J gave up 6 bases, with 12 bases separating them. The CDR3 is 14 amino acids. Germline V CDR1 and CDR2: SGHRS, YFSETQ. The CDR3: CASSLEPPGHGYTF. CDR3 sequence (DNA): TGCGCCAGCAGCTTGGAACCCCCAGGGCATGGCTACACCTTC.

This clonotype has only a few counts. V gene TRBV5-1 combines with J gene TRBJ2-3; 11 nucleotides agree with TRBD2. The CDR3 spans 16 residues. Germline CDR1 is SGHRS and CDR2 is YFSETQ. The junction had 1 base not matched to a gene; V was cut back by 0 bases and J by 1 base. The CDR3 is CASSLASGGRTDTQYF. CDR3 DNA sequence: TGCGCCAGCAGCTTGGCTAGCGGGGGGCGCACAGATACGCAGTATTTT.

CDR3 in amino acids: CAWSGGQSYYGYTF. CDR3 coding DNA: TGTGCCTGGAGTGGGGGACAGAGTTACTATGGCTACACCTTC. The chain has TRBV30 and TRBJ1-2, with 7 nucleotides matching TRBD1. V was clipped by 1 base and J by 3 bases; unmatched bases: 5. The germline gives CDR1 GTSNPN, CDR2 SVGIG (reference sequence). This CDR3 has 14 amino acids.